This T cell receptor beta chain is from a study of Ad26.COV2.S vaccination and SARS-CoV-2 variants. Noted treatment: roughly 20 received Ad26.COV2.S at low or high dose, single or two shots; several received placebo; per-sample allocation not given. It was on day 63 after the first vaccine or placebo injection that samples were taken. The repertoire was sequenced with immunoSEQ multiplex PCR; TCRdb's copy has only in-frame clones and lacks some. The sample consists of some 640,000 clones, roughly 90% of them appearing once. The CDR3 has 18 residues. Germline CDR1 and CDR2: KGHDR and SFDVKD. V dropped 3 bases and J dropped 3; count of bases not matched to a gene: 13.

V and J are TRBV24-1 and TRBJ2-1, with 7 nucleotides matching TRBD1. This receptor was identified in a person aged 18-65 years who received the Ad26.COV2.S COVID-19 vaccine or a placebo. The sequencing here drew on peripheral blood, taken in a trial of Ad26.COV2.S vaccine versus placebo. In nucleotides, the CDR3 is TGTGCCACCAGTGATCAACTCACAGGGGAAAGGGACTACAATGAGCAGTTCTTC. Translating it yields CATSDQLTGERDYNEQFF.